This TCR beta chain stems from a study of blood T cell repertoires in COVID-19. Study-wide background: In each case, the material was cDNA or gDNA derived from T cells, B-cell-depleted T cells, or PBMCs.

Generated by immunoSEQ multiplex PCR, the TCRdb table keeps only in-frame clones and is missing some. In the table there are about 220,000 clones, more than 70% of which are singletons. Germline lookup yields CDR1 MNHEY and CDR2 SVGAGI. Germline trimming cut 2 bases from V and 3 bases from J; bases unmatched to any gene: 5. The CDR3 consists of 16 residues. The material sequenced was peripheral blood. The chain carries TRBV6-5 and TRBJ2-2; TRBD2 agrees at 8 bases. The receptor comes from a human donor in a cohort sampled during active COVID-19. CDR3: CASSYVYGGDTGELFF. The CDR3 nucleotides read TGTGCCAGCAGTTACGTATACGGGGGGGACACCGGGGAGCTGTTTTTT.